This T cell receptor beta chain emerged from a study of blood T cell repertoires in COVID-19 (dated by TCRdb to the early 2020s). Study-wide context: Samples covering the acute and convalescent phases of COVID-19 were provided by collaborators in the United States, Italy and Spain. The material from the prospective study consisted of cDNA or gDNA derived from T cells, B-cell-depleted T cells, or PBMCs. The samples were drawn from the first 160 participants of the ongoing ImmuneRACE study and from 950 to 1,500 subjects provided by 6 global collaborators. Where HLA class I and class II types were available, the types were taken from metadata supplied by the sample provider, not from assay-based typing. The repertoires were made available in a free public database intended to serve as a resource for research on the immune response to SARS-CoV-2. The dataset comprised deeply sampled blood TCRbeta repertoires from subjects exposed to, actively infected with, or recovered from COVID-19. Nearly every sample came with metadata listing a de-identified subject ID, COVID-19 status, age in years and sex.

TCRbeta CDR3 regions were amplified from genomic DNA using the immunoSEQ Assay, a bias-controlled multiplex PCR. The authors' pipeline ran thus. The number of nucleated cells in each sample was estimated by amplification of reference gene primers within the assay. Sequence reads were collapsed and filtered to measure the absolute abundance of every unique TCRbeta CDR3 rearrangement. Productive Simpson clonality was computed per sample as the square root of Simpson's diversity index over productive rearrangements. TCRdb mirrors the immuneACCESS table, restricted to in-frame sequences. Some clones are absent from its copies; in checked studies, under half trace to an unresolved V gene, and the reason for the others is unknown. The V and J calls and the clone size are those of that table, but D and trimming were determined from the DNA. Here the sample has about 140,000 clones; roughly 85% occur a single time. The ten largest clones capture less than 3% of the sample.

The collaborating institutions used their own protocols to collect whole blood in K2EDTA tubes. For TCRbeta analysis, collaborators shipped samples as frozen whole blood, isolated PBMCs, or DNA extracted from either of those sample types. Broad study findings and their caveats: The amount of clinical and demographic metadata varied by source and participant and was provided uncurated.

About this clone: Its binding antigen is unknown. Qualities for individual bases were not recorded, and no much larger clone is one base off.

V is shortened by 2 bases, J by 7 bases, and the region joining them spans 9 bases. The CDR3 starts with the cysteine, ends with the phenylalanine, and has 14 residues. The kept DNA is CDR3 alone, 42 bases in frame from the first base. The germline V gene gives CDR1 as MNHEY and CDR2 as SVGAGI. Sequencing was done on a sample of peripheral blood. The receptor was isolated from a man aged 45 to 65 with acute or convalescent COVID-19. This chain is built from TRBV6-5 and TRBJ1-6; the D gene is unclear. The nucleotide sequence reads as follows: TGTGCCAGCAGTTACCGGGAGGGAAATTCACCCCTCCACTTT. It translates as CASSYREGNSPLHF.